This is a list of T cell receptor beta chains from one sample in a study of blood T cell repertoires in COVID-19. Clones were read by immunoSEQ multiplex PCR, and TCRdb kept only the in-frame ones, dropping some. The sample holds around 200,000 clones; more than 65% are singletons and the top ten take around 2.4%. Specimen: peripheral blood. Receptor source: a human donor with acute or convalescent COVID-19. The donor label of this sample is uncertain. CDR3s include the opening cysteine and the closing phenylalanine or tryptophan. The D gene is left open where the match is weak. Size values are once, few and many counts, or a class for expanded clones, and some rows have none.

J: TRBJ2-2
size: NA
D: NA
V: TRBV10-3
length: 15
CDR3: CAISESQGRGGELFF
DNA: TGTGCCATCAGTGAGTCTCAGGGGCGCGGCGGGGAGCTGTTTTTT

J: TRBJ1-1
size: once
D: TRBD1
V: TRBV5-1
length: 15
CDR3: CASSGTGGKSTEAFF
DNA: TGCGCCAGCAGCGGGACAGGGGGCAAAAGCACTGAAGCTTTCTTT

J: TRBJ2-1
size: NA
D: TRBD2
V: TRBV28
length: 16
CDR3: CASSLYPASGNDEQFF
DNA: TGTGCCAGCAGTTTATATCCGGCTAGCGGGAATGATGAGCAGTTCTTC

J: TRBJ2-3
size: NA
D: TRBD2
V: TRBV19
length: 16
CDR3: CASRKLAGESTDTQYF
DNA: TGTGCCAGTAGAAAATTAGCGGGAGAGAGCACAGATACGCAGTATTTT

J: TRBJ1-2
size: NA
D: NA
V: TRBV30
length: 12
CDR3: CASGTPNYGYTF
DNA: TGTGCCTCTGGGACACCAAACTATGGCTACACCTTC

J: TRBJ2-7
size: NA
D: TRBD1
V: TRBV3-1/TRBV3-2
length: 15
CDR3: CASSQGTGWRYEQYF
DNA: TGTGCCAGCAGCCAGGGGACAGGGTGGAGGTACGAGCAGTACTTC

J: TRBJ1-1
size: NA
D: TRBD1
V: TRBV9
length: 16
CDR3: CASSARAGQMNTEAFF
DNA: TGTGCCAGCAGCGCCCGTGCGGGACAGATGAACACTGAAGCTTTCTTT

J: TRBJ1-2
size: NA
D: NA
V: TRBV6-5
length: 15
CDR3: CASSYSSGGGYGYTF
DNA: TGTGCCAGCAGTTACTCGAGTGGGGGGGGCTATGGCTACACCTTC

J: TRBJ2-3
size: NA
D: TRBD2
V: TRBV9
length: 16
CDR3: CASSAYLAGGSDTQYF
DNA: TGTGCCAGCAGCGCCTATCTAGCGGGGGGATCAGATACGCAGTATTTT

J: TRBJ2-7
size: NA
D: TRBD2
V: TRBV11-2
length: 16
CDR3: CASSSPGSGRFSEQYF
DNA: TGTGCCAGCAGCTCCCCGGGTAGCGGGAGATTCAGCGAGCAGTACTTC

J: TRBJ2-7
size: NA
D: NA
V: TRBV5-1
length: 15
CDR3: CASSWEKTGYYEQYF
DNA: TGCGCCAGCAGCTGGGAAAAGACAGGCTACTACGAGCAGTACTTC

J: TRBJ2-1
size: NA
D: NA
V: TRBV20-1
length: 14
CDR3: CSASARVVGNEQFF
DNA: TGCAGTGCTAGTGCGCGGGTAGTAGGCAATGAGCAGTTCTTC

J: TRBJ2-3
size: NA
D: NA
V: TRBV7-3
length: 17
CDR3: CASSWGAARTGADTQYF
DNA: TGTGCCAGCAGCTGGGGGGCAGCCCGAACAGGGGCAGATACGCAGTATTTT

J: TRBJ2-3
size: NA
D: NA
V: TRBV7-9
length: 14
CDR3: CASSAAITPDTQYF
DNA: TGTGCCAGCAGCGCCGCTATTACCCCGGATACGCAGTATTTT

J: TRBJ2-5
size: NA
D: NA
V: TRBV21-1
length: 15
CDR3: CASSKGTGSRETQYF
DNA: TGTGCCAGCAGCAAAGGGACGGGATCTCGGGAGACCCAGTACTTC

J: TRBJ1-4
size: NA
D: NA
V: TRBV29-1
length: 14
CDR3: CSVGFRGGSKKLFF
DNA: TGCAGCGTGGGGTTCCGGGGAGGGTCGAAGAAACTGTTTTTT

J: TRBJ1-1
size: few
D: NA
V: TRBV20-1
length: 11
CDR3: CSAALGAEAFF
DNA: TGCAGTGCCGCACTCGGGGCTGAAGCTTTCTTT